One and the same sample provided the 9 T cell receptor beta chains below, sequenced in a study of cytomegalovirus exposure and HLA in healthy donors. Amplification used 60 Vbeta primers and 13 Jbeta primers. Sequencing was performed with immunoSEQ multiplex PCR; in TCRdb, only in-frame clones are kept and a portion is missing. The sample consists of some 45,000 clones, 50% of them appearing once. Sequencing input: PBMCs. Receptor source: a human donor in good health.

The chain employs TRBV6-5 and TRBJ1-6; 9 bases line up with TRBD1. J lost 8 bases, V lost 6 bases, and 5 bases had no gene match. There are 14 residues in the CDR3. CDR1 and CDR2 (germline): MNHEY, SVGAGI. For the CDR3, the DNA is TGTGCCAGCAGGCTGGGACAGGGTCATTCACCCCTCCACTTT. Residues: CASRLGQGHSPLHF.

The rearrangement links TRBV7-3 to TRBJ1-2; 9 bases align to TRBD1. CDR1 is SGHTA, CDR2 FQGTGA, per germline. CDR3 length: 15 residues. V was pared by 5 bases and J by 4 bases, with 8 bases of the junction left unmatched. This CDR3 is CASSPGDRAFYGYTF. In nucleotides, the CDR3 is TGTGCCAGCAGCCCCGGGGACAGGGCCTTCTATGGCTACACCTTC. The complete variable domain, with remaining parts taken from reference TRBV7-3 and TRBJ1-2, reads GAGVSQTPSNKVTEKGKYVELRCDPISGHTALYWYRQSLGQGPEFLIYFQGTGAADDSGLPNDRFFAVRPEGSVSTLKIQRTERGDSAVYLCASSPGDRAFYGYTFGSGTRLTVV.

The chain joins TRBV7-2 to TRBJ2-7; TRBD1 matches at 10 bases. The CDR3 runs 17 residues. The germline V gene has CDR1 SGHTA and CDR2 FQGNSA. The V gene end was trimmed by 5 bases and the J gene end by 2 bases; junction bases not matched to a gene: 12. CDR3 in amino acids: CASSPTRAGTGAYEQYF. In DNA form, the CDR3 reads TGTGCCAGCAGCCCCACACGTGCCGGGACAGGGGCCTACGAGCAGTACTTC. The full variable domain, its missing parts supplied by reference TRBV7-2 and TRBJ2-7, is GAGVSQSPSNKVTEKGKDVELRCDPISGHTALYWYRQSLGQGLEFLIYFQGNSAPDKSGLPSDRFSAERTGGSVSTLTIQRTQQEDSAVYLCASSPTRAGTGAYEQYFGPGTRLTVT.

This chain links TRBV9 with TRBJ2-2; 7 positions agree with TRBD1. The J segment lost 2 bases and the V segment lost 5 bases, leaving 6 bases of the junction unmatched. CDR1 and CDR2 from the germline V gene are SGDLS and YYNGEE. The CDR3 loop spans 15 amino acids. The CDR3 bases are TGTGCCAGCAGAACGGACAGGCGAAACACCGGGGAGCTGTTTTTT. Translation: CASRTDRRNTGELFF.

This sequence joins TRBV4-1 and TRBJ2-7; 7 positions match TRBD1. This CDR3 is built from 14 residues. Trimming cost V 1 base and J 6 bases; bases outside gene matches: 6. In germline, CDR1 is MGHRA, CDR2 YSYEKL. The CDR3 DNA follows: TGCGCCAGCAGCCAAGGGACTGCAGGGGGCGAGCAGTACTTC. This codes for CASSQGTAGGEQYF.

This clone was detected a few times. The chain uses TRBV7-6 and TRBJ2-7; 8 bases fit TRBD2. V dropped 5 bases and J dropped 5; count of bases not matched to a gene: 14. This CDR3 region has 16 residues. CDR1 and CDR2 (germline): SGHVS, FNYEAQ. The CDR3 loop reads CASSGAGSGRVHEQYF. CDR3 coding DNA: TGTGCCAGCAGCGGAGCGGGAAGCGGGAGAGTCCACGAGCAGTACTTC. Full variable domain (rest looked up from reference TRBV7-6 and TRBJ2-7): GAGVSQSPRYKVTKRGQDVALRCDPISGHVSLYWYRQALGQGPEFLTYFNYEAQQDKSGLPNDRFSAERPEGSISTLTIQRTEQRDSAMYRCASSGAGSGRVHEQYFGPGTRLTVT.

This clone was observed a handful of times. The chain combines TRBV5-5 with TRBJ1-5, with a tentative D call TRBD1 (6 bases). CDR1 is SGHKS, CDR2 YYEKEE, per germline (reference sequence). The germline V and J ends were trimmed by 4 bases and 7 bases, with 21 bases remaining between them. The CDR3 is 16 residues long. The CDR3: CASSVNSAQGGQPQHF. The CDR3 nucleotides read TGTGCCAGCAGCGTCAATTCAGCACAGGGCGGCCAGCCCCAGCATTTT.

The chain links TRBV18 to TRBJ2-5; tentative D call: TRBD1 (5 bases). The DNA matches TRBJ2-7 better at its end, which makes the J call doubtful. The germline gives CDR1 KGHSH, CDR2 LQKENI. This CDR3 comprises 15 residues. The CDR3 protein is CASSPSQGYTIEQYF. CDR3 bases: TGTGCCAGCTCACCCTCGCAGGGCTATACGATCGAGCAGTACTTC.

The V and J genes are TRBV7-3 and TRBJ2-3; 11 nucleotides line up with TRBD2. Germline values: CDR1 SGHTA, CDR2 FQGTGA. The CDR3 is made up of 18 amino acids. Losses at the gene ends were 5 bases for V and 6 bases for J; bases not matched to a gene: 16. The CDR3, as DNA: TGTGCCAGCAGCCCCTTAGCGGGGGGGCCGATGGATGGGGATACGCAGTATTTT. As protein: CASSPLAGGPMDGDTQYF. The full variable domain, completed using reference TRBV7-3 and TRBJ2-3, is GAGVSQTPSNKVTEKGKYVELRCDPISGHTALYWYRQSLGQGPEFLIYFQGTGAADDSGLPNDRFFAVRPEGSVSTLKIQRTERGDSAVYLCASSPLAGGPMDGDTQYFGPGTRLTVL.